Below are 21 T cell receptor beta chains sequenced from a single sample in a study of blood T cell repertoires in COVID-19. Libraries were prepared by immunoSEQ multiplex PCR; TCRdb keeps only in-frame clonotypes and omits some of them. The sample lists some 170,000 clones, around four fifths occurring once. Sequenced sample: peripheral blood. The receptors originated from a man aged 65 to 85 with acute or convalescent COVID-19.

CDR3 protein: CASSYSRTANNYGYTF. CDR3 DNA: TGTGCCAGCAGTTACTCTCGGACAGCAAATAACTATGGCTACACCTTC. V gene TRBV28 combines with J gene TRBJ1-2; D possibly corresponds to TRBD1 (6 bases). There are 16 residues in the CDR3. V shed 4 bases and J shed 1 base, with 16 bases lying between them. The V gene's germline CDR1 is MDHEN and CDR2 SYDVKM.

The chain has TRBV4-1 and TRBJ1-1; TRBD1 matches 9 bases. Germline assignment: CDR1 MGHRA and CDR2 YSYEKL. Germline trimming cut 2 bases from V and 3 bases from J; bases unmatched to any gene: 4. The CDR3 runs 15 residues. The CDR3 spells CASSQPDRGDTEAFF. DNA for the CDR3: TGCGCCAGCAGCCAACCTGACAGGGGGGACACTGAAGCTTTCTTT.

CDR3 coding DNA: TGTGCCAGCAGCGACAGGGCCTATAATTCACCCCTCCACTTT. Its translation: CASSDRAYNSPLHF. The rearrangement links TRBV11-3 to TRBJ1-6, with 7 bases aligning to TRBD1. With V trimmed by 5 bases and J by 2 bases, 0 bases remained unmatched. CDR1 is SGHNT and CDR2 is YENEEA in the germline V gene. The CDR3 is made up of 14 amino acids.

The V and J genes are TRBV15 and TRBJ2-7; a possible D gene is TRBD1 (5 bases). The CDR3 is 15 residues long. Between the trimmed V and J ends, which lost 1 base and 0 bases, there was a span of 10 bases. CDR1 and CDR2 (germline): LNHNV, YYDKDF (reference sequence). The CDR3 sequence is CATSRGGKDSYEQYF. The CDR3 DNA reads as TGTGCCACCAGCAGAGGGGGCAAAGACTCCTACGAGCAGTACTTC.

The genes are TRBV11-2 and TRBJ2-7, with 9 bases fitting TRBD1. In germline, CDR1 is SGHAT, CDR2 FQNNGV. The CDR3 consists of 15 residues. V dropped 1 base and J dropped 6; count of bases not matched to a gene: 7. In nucleotides, the CDR3 is TGTGCCAGCAGCTTAGGAGGGACAGGGATCGGCGAGCAGTACTTC. Its translation is CASSLGGTGIGEQYF. The full variable domain, with the rest looked up from reference TRBV11-2 and TRBJ2-7, is EAGVAQSPRYKIIEKRQSVAFWCNPISGHATLYWYQQILGQGPKLLIQFQNNGVVDDSQLPKDRFSAERLKGVDSTLKIQPAKLEDSAVYLCASSLGGTGIGEQYFGPGTRLTVT.

This sequence joins TRBV7-2 and TRBJ2-1; TRBD2 matches at 9 bases. The CDR3 length is 18 residues. Germline V gene lookup returns CDR1 SGHTA and CDR2 FQGNSA. V gave up 7 bases and J gave up 4 bases; unmatched junction bases: 17. CDR3 sequence: CASNLRMQASGTYNEQFF. For the CDR3, the DNA is TGTGCCAGCAACCTGAGAATGCAGGCTAGCGGGACATACAATGAGCAGTTCTTC.

The rearrangement links TRBV6-5 to TRBJ1-1; 9 bases are shared with TRBD1. CDR3 length: 15 amino acids. J was trimmed by 0 bases and V by 8 bases; bases with no gene match: 7. Looked up from germline, CDR1 is MNHEY and CDR2 is SVGAGI. This CDR3 is CASEDRGTMNTEAFF. In DNA form, the CDR3 reads TGTGCCAGCGAAGACAGGGGGACCATGAACACTGAAGCTTTCTTT.

The gene calls are TRBV11-3 and TRBJ1-4; a weak D match, TRBD1 (6 bases). The germline V and J ends were trimmed by 3 bases and 11 bases, with 7 bases remaining between them. The CDR3 has 11 residues. In germline, CDR1 is SGHNT, CDR2 YENEEA. The CDR3, as DNA: TGTGCCAGCAGCTTGGACAGCAAACTGTTTTTT. Protein product: CASSLDSKLFF. Full variable domain (rest looked up from reference TRBV11-3 and TRBJ1-4): EAGVVQSPRYKIIEKKQPVAFWCNPISGHNTLYWYLQNLGQGPELLIRYENEEAVDDSQLPKDRFSAERLKGVDSTLKIQPAELGDSAVYLCASSLDSKLFFGSGTQLSVL.

This clone was detected only a few times. The chain joins TRBV7-3 to TRBJ2-2; a possible D gene is TRBD2 (6 bases). The germline CDR1 and CDR2 sequences are SGHTA and FQGTGA. This CDR3 comprises 15 residues. V lost 2 bases to trimming and J lost 1 base, with 8 bases between them. DNA of the CDR3: TGTGCCAGCAGCTTAGGAGGGCGGAACACCGGGGAGCTGTTTTTT. Translating gives CASSLGGRNTGELFF.

This clone was counted ten times or more. The V and J genes are TRBV7-9 and TRBJ2-1, with TRBD1 identical over 9 bases. The CDR3 totals 16 residues. Trimming removed 5 bases from V and 7 bases from J; junction bases left unmatched: 12. Looked up from germline, CDR1 is SEHNR and CDR2 is FQNEAQ (reference sequence). CDR3 amino acids: CASSTIQGAWTNEQFF. CDR3 DNA sequence: TGTGCCAGCAGCACGATACAGGGGGCCTGGACGAATGAGCAGTTCTTC.

The chain is built from TRBV6-5 and TRBJ2-5, with TRBD2 identical over 7 bases. V shed 6 bases and J 0 bases; nucleotides not matched to a gene: 1. Per germline, CDR1 MNHEY and CDR2 SVGAGI. The CDR3 extends over 13 amino acids. CDR3 in amino acids: CASRGGNQETQYF. CDR3 sequence (DNA): TGTGCCAGCAGGGGGGGGAACCAAGAGACCCAGTACTTC.

This chain joins TRBV6-5 and TRBJ1-1; D remains unclear. CDR3 length: 15 amino acids. The V end was cut by 6 bases, the J end by 0 bases, with 14 bases between. Germline lookup yields CDR1 MNHEY and CDR2 SVGAGI. This CDR3 is CASRDPAGMNTEAFF. Written as DNA, the CDR3 is TGTGCCAGCAGGGACCCGGCGGGAATGAACACTGAAGCTTTCTTT.

This chain joins TRBV5-6 and TRBJ2-7; D is uncertain. Germline loops: CDR1 SGHDT, CDR2 YYEEEE. The CDR3 is made up of 14 amino acids. V lost 3 bases to trimming and J lost 1 base, with 11 bases between them. The CDR3 loop is CASSSKLLSYEQYF. The CDR3 DNA reads TGTGCCAGCAGCTCTAAATTGCTATCCTACGAGCAGTACTTC.

The rearrangement uses TRBV27 and TRBJ1-6, with D unresolved. The CDR3 has 17 amino acids. Per germline, CDR1 MNHEY and CDR2 SMNVEV (reference sequence). V was cut by 1 base and J by 1 base, with 11 bases left in between. The CDR3 region has the DNA TGTGCCAGCAGTTTATTAGCGAGCGGGTCCTATAATTCACCCCTCCACTTT. This gives the protein CASSLLASGSYNSPLHF.

The J gene is TRBJ1-1, the V gene TRBV6-5; no clear D gene. This CDR3 has 13 amino acids. Germline CDR1 and CDR2: MNHEY and SVGAGI. Trimming took off 6 bases at V and 2 bases at J, with 10 bases between the two ends. DNA of the CDR3: TGTGCCAGCAGCTTTAAGAGAAACACTGAAGCTTTCTTT. It specifies CASSFKRNTEAFF.

This chain uses TRBV5-1 with TRBJ1-4, with a possible D match to TRBD1 (6 bases). Looked up from germline, CDR1 is SGHRS and CDR2 is YFSETQ. Deletions cut 0 bases from V and 12 bases from J, with 12 bases between. This CDR3 contains 13 residues. The CDR3 nucleotides are TGCGCCAGCAGCTTGGTTGCCCAGGGGCAACTGTTTTTT. Translation gives CASSLVAQGQLFF.

The chain carries TRBV27 and TRBJ1-2; tentatively, D is TRBD1 (5 bases). The ends were cut back, 6 bases at V and 0 bases at J, with 14 bases in the middle. The CDR3 has 15 amino acids. Germline V gene data show CDR1 as MNHEY and CDR2 as SMNVEV (reference sequence). The chain's CDR3 is CASSATGLANYGYTF. DNA of the CDR3: TGTGCCAGCAGCGCCACAGGTTTAGCTAACTATGGCTACACCTTC.

The chain combines TRBV7-9 with TRBJ2-3; a possible D gene is TRBD2 (6 bases). Trimming shortened V by 0 bases and J by 5 bases, and 9 bases separated the two germline ends. The length of the CDR3 is 14 residues. Germline lookup yields CDR1 SEHNR and CDR2 FQNEAQ (reference sequence). The chain's CDR3 is CASSLAGGIDTQYF. The CDR3 nucleotides are TGTGCCAGCAGCTTAGCGGGGGGAATAGATACGCAGTATTTT.

V is TRBV27 and J is TRBJ2-7; 8 nucleotides match TRBD2. V lost 0 bases, J lost 4 bases, and 17 bases stayed unmatched. The CDR3 has 19 residues. CDR1 and CDR2 (germline): MNHEY, SMNVEV (reference sequence). The CDR3 sequence is CASSLSVTSVQSGSYEQYF. CDR3 bases: TGTGCCAGCAGTTTATCTGTGACTAGCGTCCAGAGCGGGTCTTACGAGCAGTACTTC.

This clone was detected only a few times. The genes are TRBV11-2 and TRBJ2-1; 13 bases match TRBD2. J was trimmed by 7 bases and V by 5 bases; bases with no gene match: 14. Per the germline V gene, CDR1 is SGHAT and CDR2 is FQNNGV. The CDR3 runs to 18 residues. In nucleotides, the CDR3 is TGTGCCAGCAGCAAATGGCAGGGGGGGACTAGCGGGATAAATGAGCAGTTCTTC. Amino acids: CASSKWQGGTSGINEQFF.

In the case of this clone: This may be a read error: a much more frequent sequence differs by one nucleotide. Other DNA sequences within the sample encode an identical CDR3. The J gene is TRBJ1-1, the V gene TRBV5-1, with D hard to call. Germline CDR1 and CDR2: SGHRS and YFSETQ. This CDR3 has 13 amino acids. The germline V and J ends were trimmed by 0 bases and 1 base, with 4 bases remaining between them. The CDR3 bases are TGCGCCAGCAGCTTGGCCGGGAACACTGAAGCTTTCTTT. It codes for CASSLAGNTEAFF.